The T cell receptor beta chain under discussion was sequenced for a study of cytomegalovirus exposure and HLA in healthy donors. Study background: Of the donors genotyped, several hundred in all, 65% to 90% fell in the Caucasian-associated ancestry cluster. Study outcomes and limitations: There were a few CMV-associated chains whose specificity for CMV antigens was confirmed in vitro. Sequencing likely caused a cluster of highly shared sequence variants.

Concerning this clone: Its antigen is not identified.

The germline gives CDR1 MNHEY, CDR2 SMNVEV (reference sequence). The CDR3 runs 13 residues. V lost 7 bases and J 4 bases, leaving 11 bases between the germline ends. 60 Vbeta and 13 Jbeta primers were used in PCR. Measured with immunoSEQ multiplex PCR; TCRdb has only the in-frame clones, and not every one. The sample has 100,000 to 150,000 clones, 75% seen once. This TCR was recovered from a woman between 50 and 59 years old in good health and CMV-seronegative. V and J are TRBV27 and TRBJ1-3, with D tentatively TRBD1 (5 bases). The sample comprised PBMCs. CDR3 amino acids: CASKDRGGNTIYF. The CDR3 DNA reads TGTGCCAGCAAAGACCGGGGGGGAAACACCATATATTTT.